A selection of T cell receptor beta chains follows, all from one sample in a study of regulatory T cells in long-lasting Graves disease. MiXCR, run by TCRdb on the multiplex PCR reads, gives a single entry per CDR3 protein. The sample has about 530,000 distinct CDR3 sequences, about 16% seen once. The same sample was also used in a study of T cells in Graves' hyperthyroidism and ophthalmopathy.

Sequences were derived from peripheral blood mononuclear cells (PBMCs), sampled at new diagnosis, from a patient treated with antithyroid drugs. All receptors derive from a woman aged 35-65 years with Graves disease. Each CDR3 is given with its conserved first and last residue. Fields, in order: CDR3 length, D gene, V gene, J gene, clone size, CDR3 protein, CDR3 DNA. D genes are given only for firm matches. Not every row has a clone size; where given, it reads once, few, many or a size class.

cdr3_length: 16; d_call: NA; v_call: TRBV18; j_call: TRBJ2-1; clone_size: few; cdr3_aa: CASSPTQVPGYNEQFF; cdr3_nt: TGTGCCAGCTCACCTACACAGGTCCCGGGATACAATGAGCAGTTCTTC
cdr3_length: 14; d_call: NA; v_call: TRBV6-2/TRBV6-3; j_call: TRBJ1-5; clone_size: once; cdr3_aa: CASSYRPSNQPQHF; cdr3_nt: TGTGCCAGCAGTTACCGGCCGAGCAATCAGCCCCAGCATTTT
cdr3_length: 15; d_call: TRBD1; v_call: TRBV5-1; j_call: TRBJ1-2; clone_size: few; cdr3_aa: CASSFYMDRERGYTF; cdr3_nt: TGCGCCAGCAGCTTTTATATGGACAGGGAGCGTGGCTACACCTTC
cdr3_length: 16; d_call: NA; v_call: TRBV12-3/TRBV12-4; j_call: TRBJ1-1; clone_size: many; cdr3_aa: CASSSLGPGHYTEAFF; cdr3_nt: TGTGCCAGCAGTTCACTAGGCCCGGGACATTACACTGAAGCTTTCTTT
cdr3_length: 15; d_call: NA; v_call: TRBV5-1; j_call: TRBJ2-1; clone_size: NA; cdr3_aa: CASSLDSPNLDEQFF; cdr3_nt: TGCGCCAGCAGCTTGGATTCCCCCAACCTTGATGAGCAGTTCTTC
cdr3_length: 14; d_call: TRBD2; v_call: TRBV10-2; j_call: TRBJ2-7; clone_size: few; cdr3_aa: CASRTLAGAYEQYF; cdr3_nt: TGCGCCAGCAGGACCCTAGCGGGGGCCTACGAGCAGTACTTC
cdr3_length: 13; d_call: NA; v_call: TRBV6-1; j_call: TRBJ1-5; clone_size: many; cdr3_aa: CASSEETDQPQHF; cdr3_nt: TGTGCCAGCAGTGAAGAGACCGATCAGCCCCAGCATTTT
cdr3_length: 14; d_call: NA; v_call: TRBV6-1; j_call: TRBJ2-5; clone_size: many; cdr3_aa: CASSRRTESETQYF; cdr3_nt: TGTGCCAGCAGTCGAAGGACCGAATCAGAGACCCAGTACTTC
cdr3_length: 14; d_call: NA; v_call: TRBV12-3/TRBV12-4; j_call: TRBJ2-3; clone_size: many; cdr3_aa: CATQPEHNGDTQYF; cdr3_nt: TGTGCCACCCAACCCGAGCACAATGGGGATACGCAGTATTTT
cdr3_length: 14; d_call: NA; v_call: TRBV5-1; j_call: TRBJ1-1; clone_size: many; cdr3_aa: CASSPGDMNTEAFF; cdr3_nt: TGCGCCAGCAGCCCGGGGGACATGAACACTGAAGCTTTCTTT
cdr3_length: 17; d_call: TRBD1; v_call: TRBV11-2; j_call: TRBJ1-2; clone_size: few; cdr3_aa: CASSQPPRGRWAWGYTF; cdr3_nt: TGTGCCAGCAGCCAACCTCCAAGGGGGCGATGGGCTTGGGGCTACACCTTC
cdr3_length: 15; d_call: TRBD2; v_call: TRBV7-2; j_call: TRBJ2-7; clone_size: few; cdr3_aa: CASSLISGASYEQYF; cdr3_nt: TGTGCCAGCAGCTTAATTAGCGGGGCCTCCTACGAGCAGTACTTC
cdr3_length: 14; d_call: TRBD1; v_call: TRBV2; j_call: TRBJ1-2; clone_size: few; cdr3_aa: CASSWDRGSGGYTF; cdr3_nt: TGTGCCAGCAGCTGGGACAGGGGGTCCGGGGGCTACACCTTC
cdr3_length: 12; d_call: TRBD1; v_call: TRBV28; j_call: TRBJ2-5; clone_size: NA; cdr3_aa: CASGTGIETQYF; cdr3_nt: TGTGCCAGCGGGACAGGGATAGAGACCCAGTACTTC
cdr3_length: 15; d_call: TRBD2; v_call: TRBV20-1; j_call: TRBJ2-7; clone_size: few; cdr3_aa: CSARAVAGLEYEQYF; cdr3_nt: TGCAGTGCTAGAGCCGTAGCGGGGTTAGAGTACGAGCAGTACTTC
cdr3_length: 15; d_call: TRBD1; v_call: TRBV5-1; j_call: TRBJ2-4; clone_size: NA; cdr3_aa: CASSLVGQVGDIQYF; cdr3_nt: TGCGCCAGCAGCTTGGTTGGACAGGTCGGGGACATTCAGTACTTC
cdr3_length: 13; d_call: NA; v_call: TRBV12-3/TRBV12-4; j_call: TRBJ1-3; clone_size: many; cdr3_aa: CASSPSGENTIYF; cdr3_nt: TGTGCCAGCAGTCCTTCGGGAGAAAACACCATATATTTT
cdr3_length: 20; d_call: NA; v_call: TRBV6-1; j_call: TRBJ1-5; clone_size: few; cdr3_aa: CASSESRDPGGRAGNQPQHF; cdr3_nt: TGTGCCAGCAGTGAGAGCCGGGACCCGGGGGGTCGGGCGGGCAATCAGCCCCAGCATTTT
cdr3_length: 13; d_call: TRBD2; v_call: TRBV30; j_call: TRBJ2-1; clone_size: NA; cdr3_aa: CACGLAGVGEQFF; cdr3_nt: TGTGCCTGTGGACTAGCGGGGGTGGGTGAGCAGTTCTTC
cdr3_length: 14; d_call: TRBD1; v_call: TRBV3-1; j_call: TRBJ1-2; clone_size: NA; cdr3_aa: CASSPGTGRPGYTF; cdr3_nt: TGTGCCAGCAGCCCTGGGACAGGGCGACCTGGCTACACCTTC
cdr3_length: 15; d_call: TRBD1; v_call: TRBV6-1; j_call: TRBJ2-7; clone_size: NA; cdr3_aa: CASSRDRVFSYEQYF; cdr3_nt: TGTGCCAGCAGTAGGGACAGGGTTTTCTCCTACGAGCAGTACTTC
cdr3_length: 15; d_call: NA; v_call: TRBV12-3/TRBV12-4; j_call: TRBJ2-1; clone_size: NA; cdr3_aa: CASSVLSTGRGEQFF; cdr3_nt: TGTGCCAGCAGTGTCCTCTCGACAGGGAGGGGTGAGCAGTTCTTC
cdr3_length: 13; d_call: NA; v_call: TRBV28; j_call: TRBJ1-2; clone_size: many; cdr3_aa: CASSLGQAYGYTF; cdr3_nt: TGTGCCAGCAGTTTAGGCCAAGCCTATGGCTACACCTTC
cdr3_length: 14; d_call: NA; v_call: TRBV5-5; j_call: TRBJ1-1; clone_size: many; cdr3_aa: CASSSQPTNTEAFF; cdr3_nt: TGTGCCAGCAGCTCCCAACCCACGAACACTGAAGCTTTCTTT
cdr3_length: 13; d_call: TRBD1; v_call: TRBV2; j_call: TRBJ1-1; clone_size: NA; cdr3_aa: CASRSRGLVEAFF; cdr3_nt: TGTGCCAGCAGGAGCAGGGGGCTGGTTGAAGCTTTCTTT
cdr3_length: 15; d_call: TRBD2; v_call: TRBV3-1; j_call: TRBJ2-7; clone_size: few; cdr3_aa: CASSRFSGGEYEQYF; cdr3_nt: TGTGCCAGCAGCCGATTTAGCGGGGGGGAATACGAGCAGTACTTC
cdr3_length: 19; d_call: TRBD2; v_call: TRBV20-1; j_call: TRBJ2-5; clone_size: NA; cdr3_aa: CSAVTPVTSGPPLKETQYF; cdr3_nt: TGCAGTGCCGTAACACCGGTGACTAGCGGCCCTCCCCTCAAAGAGACCCAGTACTTC
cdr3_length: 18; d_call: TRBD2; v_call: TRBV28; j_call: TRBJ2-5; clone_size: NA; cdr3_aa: CASGSSRPGAGGPGTQYF; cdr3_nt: TGTGCCAGCGGCTCCTCCCGCCCCGGTGCGGGGGGGCCGGGGACCCAGTACTTC
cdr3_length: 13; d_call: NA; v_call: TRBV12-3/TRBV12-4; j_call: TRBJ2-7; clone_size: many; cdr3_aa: CASSATPDLEQYF; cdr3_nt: TGTGCCAGCAGTGCGACCCCAGATTTAGAGCAGTACTTC
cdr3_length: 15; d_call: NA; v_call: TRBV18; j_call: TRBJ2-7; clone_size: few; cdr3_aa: CASSPGRGSLNEQYF; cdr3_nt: TGTGCCAGCTCACCGGGCAGGGGCAGTTTGAACGAGCAGTACTTC
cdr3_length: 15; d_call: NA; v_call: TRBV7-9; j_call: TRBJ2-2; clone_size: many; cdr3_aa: CASSPDRGDTGELFF; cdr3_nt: TGTGCCAGCAGCCCGGACAGAGGAGACACCGGGGAGCTGTTTTTT
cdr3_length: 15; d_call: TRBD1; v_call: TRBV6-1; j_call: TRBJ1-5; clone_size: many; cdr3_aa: CASRTTGELGQPQHF; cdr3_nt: TGTGCCAGCAGGACGACAGGGGAGCTCGGTCAGCCCCAGCATTTT
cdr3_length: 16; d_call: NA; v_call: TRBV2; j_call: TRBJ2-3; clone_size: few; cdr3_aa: CASRAGAFSITDTQYF; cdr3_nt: TGTGCCAGCAGGGCAGGGGCCTTCTCTATCACAGATACGCAGTATTTT
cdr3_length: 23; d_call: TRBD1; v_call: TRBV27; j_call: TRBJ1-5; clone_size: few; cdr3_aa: CASSLSNTSKGDRVVPHDQPQHF; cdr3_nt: TGTGCCAGCAGTTTATCAAATACGAGTAAGGGAGACAGGGTGGTCCCCCATGATCAGCCCCAGCATTTT
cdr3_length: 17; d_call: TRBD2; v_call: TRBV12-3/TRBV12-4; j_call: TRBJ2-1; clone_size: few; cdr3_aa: CASSSWTSGGSGNEQFF; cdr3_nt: TGTGCCAGCAGTTCCTGGACTAGCGGGGGCTCGGGGAATGAGCAGTTCTTC
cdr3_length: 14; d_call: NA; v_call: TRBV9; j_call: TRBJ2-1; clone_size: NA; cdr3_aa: CASSTERSYNEQFF; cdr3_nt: TGTGCCAGCAGTACAGAGCGCTCCTACAATGAGCAGTTCTTC
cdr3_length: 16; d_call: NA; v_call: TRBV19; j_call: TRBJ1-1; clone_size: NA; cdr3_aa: CASTALDGPMDTEAFF; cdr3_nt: TGTGCCAGTACGGCTCTGGACGGACCCATGGACACTGAAGCTTTCTTT
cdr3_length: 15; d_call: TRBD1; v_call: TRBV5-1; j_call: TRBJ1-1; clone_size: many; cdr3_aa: CASSTLGQGGTEAFF; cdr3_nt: TGCGCCAGCAGCACCCTAGGACAGGGCGGCACTGAAGCTTTCTTT
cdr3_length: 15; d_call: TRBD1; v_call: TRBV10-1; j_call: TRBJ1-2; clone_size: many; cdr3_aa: CASSQDRGVDYGYTF; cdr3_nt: TGCGCCAGCAGTCAGGACAGGGGAGTAGACTATGGCTACACCTTC
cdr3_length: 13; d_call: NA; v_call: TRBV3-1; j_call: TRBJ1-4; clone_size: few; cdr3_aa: CASSPGWEEKLFF; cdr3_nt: TGTGCCAGCAGCCCGGGGTGGGAAGAAAAACTGTTTTTT
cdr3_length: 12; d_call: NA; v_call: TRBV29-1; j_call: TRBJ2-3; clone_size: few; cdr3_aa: CSAPTRTDTQYF; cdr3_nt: TGCAGCGCCCCTACCCGCACAGATACGCAGTATTTT
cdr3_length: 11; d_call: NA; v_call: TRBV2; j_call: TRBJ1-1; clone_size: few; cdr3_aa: CASDKGTEAFF; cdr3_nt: TGTGCCAGCGACAAGGGTACTGAAGCTTTCTTT
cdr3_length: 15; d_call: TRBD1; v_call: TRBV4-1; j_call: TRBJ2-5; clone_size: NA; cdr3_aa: CASSQGWTGQETQYF; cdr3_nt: TGCGCCAGCAGCCAAGGATGGACAGGACAAGAGACCCAGTACTTT
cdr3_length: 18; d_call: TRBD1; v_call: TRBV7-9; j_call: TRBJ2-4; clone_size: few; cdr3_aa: CASSSGQDHTLAKNIQYF; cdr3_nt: TGTGCCAGCAGCTCGGGACAGGACCATACCCTAGCCAAAAACATTCAGTACTTC
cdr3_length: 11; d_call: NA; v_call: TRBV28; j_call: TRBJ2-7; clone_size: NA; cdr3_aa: CATRTRQEQYF; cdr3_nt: TGTGCCACCCGAACTAGACAGGAGCAGTACTTC
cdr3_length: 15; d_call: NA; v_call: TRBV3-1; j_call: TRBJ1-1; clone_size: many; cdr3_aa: CASSSVGFRNTEAFF; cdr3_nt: TGTGCCAGCAGCTCCGTAGGGTTTCGGAACACTGAAGCTTTCTTT
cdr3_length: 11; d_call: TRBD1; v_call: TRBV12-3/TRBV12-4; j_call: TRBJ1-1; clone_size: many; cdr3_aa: CASIKTGEAFF; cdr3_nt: TGTGCCAGCATCAAGACAGGGGAAGCTTTCTTT
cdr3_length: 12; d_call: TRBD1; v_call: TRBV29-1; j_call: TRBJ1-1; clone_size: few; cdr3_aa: CSAWTGSIEAFF; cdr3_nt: TGCAGCGCGTGGACAGGGAGTATTGAAGCTTTCTTT
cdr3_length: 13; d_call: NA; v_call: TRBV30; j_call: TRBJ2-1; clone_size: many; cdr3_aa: CAMQGSSYNEQFF; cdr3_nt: TGTGCCATGCAAGGAAGCTCCTACAATGAGCAGTTCTTC
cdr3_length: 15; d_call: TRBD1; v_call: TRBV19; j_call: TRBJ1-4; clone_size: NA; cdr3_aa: CASTDREGYLARLFF; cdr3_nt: TGTGCCAGTACTGACAGGGAGGGTTACCTCGCCCGTCTGTTTTTT
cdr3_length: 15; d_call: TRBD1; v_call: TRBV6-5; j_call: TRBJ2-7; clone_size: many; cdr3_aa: CASSYSGQGAYEQYF; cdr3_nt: TGTGCCAGCAGTTACTCAGGACAGGGGGCCTACGAGCAGTACTTC
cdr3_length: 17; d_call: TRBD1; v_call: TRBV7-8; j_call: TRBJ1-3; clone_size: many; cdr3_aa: CASSYRPGQSSGNTIYF; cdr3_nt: TGTGCCAGCAGCTACCGACCGGGACAGAGCTCTGGAAACACCATATATTTT
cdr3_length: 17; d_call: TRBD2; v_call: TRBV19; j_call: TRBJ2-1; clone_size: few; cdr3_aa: CASSPSGGLSSYNEQFF; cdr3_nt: TGTGCCAGTAGTCCGAGCGGGGGGCTGAGCTCCTACAATGAGCAGTTCTTC